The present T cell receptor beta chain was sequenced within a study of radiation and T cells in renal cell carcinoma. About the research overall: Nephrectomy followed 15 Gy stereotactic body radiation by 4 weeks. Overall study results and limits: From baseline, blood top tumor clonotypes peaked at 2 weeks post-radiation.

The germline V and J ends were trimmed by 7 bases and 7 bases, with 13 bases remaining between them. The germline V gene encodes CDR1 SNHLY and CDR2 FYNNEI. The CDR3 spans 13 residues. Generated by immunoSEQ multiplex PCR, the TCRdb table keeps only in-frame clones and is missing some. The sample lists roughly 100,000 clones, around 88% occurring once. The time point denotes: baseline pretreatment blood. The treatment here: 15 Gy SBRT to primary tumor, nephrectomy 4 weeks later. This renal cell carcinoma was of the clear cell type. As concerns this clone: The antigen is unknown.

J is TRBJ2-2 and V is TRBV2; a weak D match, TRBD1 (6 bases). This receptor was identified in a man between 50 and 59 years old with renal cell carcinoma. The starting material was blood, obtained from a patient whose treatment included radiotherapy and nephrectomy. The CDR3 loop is CASTPGVGGELFF. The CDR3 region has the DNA TGTGCCAGCACCCCAGGGGTAGGCGGGGAGCTGTTTTTT. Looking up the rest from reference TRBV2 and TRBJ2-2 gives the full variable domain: EPEVTQTPSHQVTQMGQEVILRCVPISNHLYFYWYRQILGQKVEFLVSFYNNEISEKSEIFDDQFSVERPDGSNFTLKIRSTKLEDSAMYFCASTPGVGGELFFGEGSRLTVL.